Included here is one T cell receptor beta chain sequence, with context. Its antigen is currently unknown. This sample was included in a study of pediatric ulcerative colitis. Study-wide points: Compared with controls, ulcerative colitis showed greater blood-rectum clone sharing.

The CDR3 contains 16 residues. V lost 2 bases to trimming and J lost 1 base, with 11 bases between them. Germline CDR1 is MDHEN and CDR2 is SYDVKM. During colonoscopy, one to two rectal pinch biopsies were collected. Ulcerative colitis patients received no immunosuppressive medication before the diagnostic colonoscopy. Up to 500,000 reads were sequenced per sample. Using immunoSEQ multiplex PCR, the repertoire was profiled, and TCRdb retains in-frame clones only, with some absent. Here the sample spans tens of thousands of clones, about 81% being singletons. Material: gut tissue. The rearrangement joins TRBV28 to TRBJ1-4; D may be TRBD1 (5 bases). The TCR comes from a boy younger than 18 with mild ulcerative colitis. CDR3 sequence (DNA): TGTGCCAGCAGTTTAGTCGGACACCAAACTAATGAAAAACTGTTTTTT. It yields the protein CASSLVGHQTNEKLFF.